The text below deals with one T cell receptor beta chain. Germline V lookup: CDR1 WSHSY, CDR2 SAAADI. The CDR3 contains 11 residues. V dropped 4 bases and J dropped 5 bases, with 6 bases sitting between them. The data were obtained in a study of cytomegalovirus exposure and HLA in healthy donors. This PCR relied on a set of 60 Vbeta primers and 13 Jbeta primers. The table came from immunoSEQ multiplex PCR; TCRdb's copy has only in-frame clones and leaves some out. The repertoire holds about 130,000 clones, about 74% seen once, with approximately 7.2% in the top ten. This clonotype originated in a male donor in good health and CMV-seronegative. Material for sequencing was PBMCs. The genes are TRBV10-2 and TRBJ2-7, with no clear D. CDR3 bases: TGCGCCAGCAGTGGTTCTGACGAGCAGTACTTC. Amino acid sequence: CASSGSDEQYF.